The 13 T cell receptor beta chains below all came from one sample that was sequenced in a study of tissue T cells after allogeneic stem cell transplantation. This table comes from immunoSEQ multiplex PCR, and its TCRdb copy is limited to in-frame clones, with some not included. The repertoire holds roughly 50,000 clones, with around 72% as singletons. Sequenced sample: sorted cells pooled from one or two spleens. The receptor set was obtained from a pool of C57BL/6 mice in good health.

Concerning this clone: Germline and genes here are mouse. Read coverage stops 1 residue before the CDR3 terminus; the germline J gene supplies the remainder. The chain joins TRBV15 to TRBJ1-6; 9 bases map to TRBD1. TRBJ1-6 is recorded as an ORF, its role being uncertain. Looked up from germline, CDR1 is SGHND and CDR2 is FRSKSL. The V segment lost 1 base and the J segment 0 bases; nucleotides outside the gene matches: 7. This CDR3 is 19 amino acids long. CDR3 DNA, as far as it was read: TGTGCCAGCAGTTTAGGGACAGGGGCGGGGCTTTCCTATAATTCGCCCCTCTAC. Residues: CASSLGTGAGLSYNSPLY. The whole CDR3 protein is CASSLGTGAGLSYNSPLYF.

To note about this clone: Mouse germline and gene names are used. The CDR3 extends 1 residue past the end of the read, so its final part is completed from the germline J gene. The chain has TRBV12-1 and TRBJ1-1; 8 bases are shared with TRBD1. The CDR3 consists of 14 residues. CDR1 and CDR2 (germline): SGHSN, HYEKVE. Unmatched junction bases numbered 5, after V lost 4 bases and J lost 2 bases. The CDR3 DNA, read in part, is TGTGCCAGCTCCCGCAGGGGGCCCAACACAGAAGTCTTC. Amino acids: CASSRRGPNTEVF. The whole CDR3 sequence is CASSRRGPNTEVFF.

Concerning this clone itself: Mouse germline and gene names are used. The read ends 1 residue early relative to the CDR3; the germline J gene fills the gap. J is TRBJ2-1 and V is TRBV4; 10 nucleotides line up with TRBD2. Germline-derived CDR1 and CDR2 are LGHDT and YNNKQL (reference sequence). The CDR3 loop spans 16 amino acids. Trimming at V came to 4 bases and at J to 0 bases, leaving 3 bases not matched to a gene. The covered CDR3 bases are TGTGCCAGCAGCTCGGGACTGGGGAATAACTATGCTGAGCAGTTC. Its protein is CASSSGLGNNYAEQF. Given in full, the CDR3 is CASSSGLGNNYAEQFF.

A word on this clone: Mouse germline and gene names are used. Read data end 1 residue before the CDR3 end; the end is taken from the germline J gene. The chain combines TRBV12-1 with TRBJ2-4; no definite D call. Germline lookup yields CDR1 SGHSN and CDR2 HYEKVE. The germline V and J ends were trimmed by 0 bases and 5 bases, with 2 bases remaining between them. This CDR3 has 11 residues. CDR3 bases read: TGTGCCAGCTCTCTCGGAAACACCTTGTAC. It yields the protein CASSLGNTLY. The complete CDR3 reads CASSLGNTLYF.

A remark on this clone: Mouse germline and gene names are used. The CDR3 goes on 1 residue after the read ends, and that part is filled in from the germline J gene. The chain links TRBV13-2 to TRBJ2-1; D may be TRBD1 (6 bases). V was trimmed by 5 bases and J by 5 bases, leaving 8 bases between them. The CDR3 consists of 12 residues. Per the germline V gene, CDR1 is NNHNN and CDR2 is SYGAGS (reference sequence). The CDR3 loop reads CASGDRNAEQFF. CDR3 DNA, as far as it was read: TGTGCCAGCGGGGACAGAAATGCTGAGCAGTTC.

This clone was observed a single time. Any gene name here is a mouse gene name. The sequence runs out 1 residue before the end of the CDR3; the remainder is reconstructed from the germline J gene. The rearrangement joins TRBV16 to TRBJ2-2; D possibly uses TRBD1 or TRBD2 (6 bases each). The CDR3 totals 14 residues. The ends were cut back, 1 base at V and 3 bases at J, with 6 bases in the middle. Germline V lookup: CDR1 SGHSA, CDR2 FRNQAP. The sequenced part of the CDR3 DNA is TGTGCAAGCAGCTTAGGGGGGCACACCGGGCAGCTCTAC. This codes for CASSLGGHTGQLY. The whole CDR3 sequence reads CASSLGGHTGQLYF.

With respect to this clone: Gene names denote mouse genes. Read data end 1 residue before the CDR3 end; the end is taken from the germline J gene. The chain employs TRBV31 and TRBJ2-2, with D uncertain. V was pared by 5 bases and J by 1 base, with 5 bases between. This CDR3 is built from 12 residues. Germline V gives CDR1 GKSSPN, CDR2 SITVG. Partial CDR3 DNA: TGTGCCTGGGGAAAAAACACCGGGCAGCTCTAC. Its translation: CAWGKNTGQLY. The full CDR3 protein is CAWGKNTGQLYF.

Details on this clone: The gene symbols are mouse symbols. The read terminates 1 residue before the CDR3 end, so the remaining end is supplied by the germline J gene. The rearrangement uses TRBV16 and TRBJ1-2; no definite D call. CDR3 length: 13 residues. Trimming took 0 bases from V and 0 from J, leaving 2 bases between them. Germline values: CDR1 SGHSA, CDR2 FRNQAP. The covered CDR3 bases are TGTGCAAGCAGCTTAGACACAAACTCCGACTACACC. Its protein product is CASSLDTNSDYT. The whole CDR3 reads CASSLDTNSDYTF.

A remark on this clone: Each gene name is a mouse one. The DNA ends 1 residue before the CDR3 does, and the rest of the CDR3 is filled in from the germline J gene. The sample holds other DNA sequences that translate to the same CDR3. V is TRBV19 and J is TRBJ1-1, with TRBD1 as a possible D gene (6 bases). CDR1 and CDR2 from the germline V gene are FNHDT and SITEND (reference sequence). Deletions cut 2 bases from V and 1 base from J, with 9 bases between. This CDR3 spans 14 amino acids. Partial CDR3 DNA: TGTGCCAGCAGTATTCTCAGGGGGAACACAGAAGTCTTC. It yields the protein CASSILRGNTEVF. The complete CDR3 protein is CASSILRGNTEVFF.

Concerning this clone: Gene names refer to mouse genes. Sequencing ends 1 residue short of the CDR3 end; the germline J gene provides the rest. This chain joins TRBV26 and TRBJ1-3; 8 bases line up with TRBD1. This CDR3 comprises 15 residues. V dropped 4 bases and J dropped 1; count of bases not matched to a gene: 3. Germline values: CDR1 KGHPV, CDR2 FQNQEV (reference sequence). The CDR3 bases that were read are TGTGCCAGCAGTCCCCGACAGGGGTCTGGAAATACGCTCTAT. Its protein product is CASSPRQGSGNTLY. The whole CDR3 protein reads CASSPRQGSGNTLYF.

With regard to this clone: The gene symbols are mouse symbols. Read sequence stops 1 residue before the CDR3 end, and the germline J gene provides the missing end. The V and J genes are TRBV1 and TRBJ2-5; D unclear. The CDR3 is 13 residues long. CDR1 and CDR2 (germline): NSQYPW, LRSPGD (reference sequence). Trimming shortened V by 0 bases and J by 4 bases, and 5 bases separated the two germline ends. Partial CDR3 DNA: TGCACCTGCAGTGCAGATCTGGAAGACACCCAGTAC. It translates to CTCSADLEDTQY. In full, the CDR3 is CTCSADLEDTQYF.

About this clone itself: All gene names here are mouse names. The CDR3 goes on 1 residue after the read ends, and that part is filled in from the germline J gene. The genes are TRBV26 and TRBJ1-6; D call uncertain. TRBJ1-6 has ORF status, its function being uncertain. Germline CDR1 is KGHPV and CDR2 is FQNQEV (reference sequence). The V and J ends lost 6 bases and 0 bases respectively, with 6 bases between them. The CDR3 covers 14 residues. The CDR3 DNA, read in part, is TGTGCCAGCAGCGAGTATTCCTATAATTCGCCCCTCTAC. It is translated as CASSEYSYNSPLY. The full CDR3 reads CASSEYSYNSPLYF.

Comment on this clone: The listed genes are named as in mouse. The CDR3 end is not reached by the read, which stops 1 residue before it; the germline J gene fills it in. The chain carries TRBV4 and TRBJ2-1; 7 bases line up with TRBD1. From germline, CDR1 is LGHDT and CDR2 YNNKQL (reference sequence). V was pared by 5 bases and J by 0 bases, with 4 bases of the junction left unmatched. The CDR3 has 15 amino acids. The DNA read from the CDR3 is TGTGCCAGCAGCCGGGACAGTTATAACTATGCTGAGCAGTTC. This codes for CASSRDSYNYAEQF. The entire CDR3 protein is CASSRDSYNYAEQFF.